This T cell receptor (beta chain) is from a study of blood T cell repertoires in COVID-19. Study-wide context: Sites in the United States, Italy and Spain provided acute and convalescent COVID-19 samples.

Clones were read by immunoSEQ multiplex PCR, and TCRdb kept only the in-frame ones, dropping some. The repertoire has hundreds of thousands of clones, 89% of them found once; the top ten carry around 6.9%. V dropped 2 bases and J dropped 1; count of bases not matched to a gene: 1. Germline-derived CDR1 and CDR2 are SGHRS and YFSETQ. CDR3 length: 15 amino acids. The specimen was peripheral blood. This clonotype was obtained from a man between 60 and 70 years old who had recovered from COVID-19. This chain connects TRBV5-1 to TRBJ2-2; 8 bases are shared with TRBD2. CDR3 DNA: TGCGCCAGCAGCTTCCTAGCGGGGAACACCGGGGAGCTGTTTTTT. Translating it yields CASSFLAGNTGELFF.